This T cell receptor (beta chain) derives from a study of OX40 agonist ivuxolimab in advanced cancers. Overall study: Aged about 20 to 85 with a mean of 60 years, they were about 78% male.

This table comes from immunoSEQ multiplex PCR, and its TCRdb copy is limited to in-frame clones, with some not included. The sample records about 62,000 clones, 79% being singletons. V was pared by 0 bases and J by 3 bases, with 9 bases of the junction left unmatched. The CDR3 sequence is 16 residues long. Germline CDR1 reads SGHKS; CDR2 reads YYEKEE (reference sequence). This clone was detected once. Its antigen is undetermined. Study-wide points: In general, CD8+ T cells held more expanded clones than CD4+ did, on average.

The sequence derives from an adult with an advanced solid tumor such as melanoma, head and neck, liver or kidney cancer. The input for sequencing was CD4+ or CD8+ T cells sorted from blood, taken in a trial of the OX40 agonist ivuxolimab. The rearrangement uses TRBV5-5 and TRBJ2-7, with 7 positions matching TRBD2. The CDR3 spells CASSLAGSGMDYEQYF. The CDR3 DNA follows: TGTGCCAGCAGCTTGGCCGGGAGCGGGATGGACTACGAGCAGTACTTC.